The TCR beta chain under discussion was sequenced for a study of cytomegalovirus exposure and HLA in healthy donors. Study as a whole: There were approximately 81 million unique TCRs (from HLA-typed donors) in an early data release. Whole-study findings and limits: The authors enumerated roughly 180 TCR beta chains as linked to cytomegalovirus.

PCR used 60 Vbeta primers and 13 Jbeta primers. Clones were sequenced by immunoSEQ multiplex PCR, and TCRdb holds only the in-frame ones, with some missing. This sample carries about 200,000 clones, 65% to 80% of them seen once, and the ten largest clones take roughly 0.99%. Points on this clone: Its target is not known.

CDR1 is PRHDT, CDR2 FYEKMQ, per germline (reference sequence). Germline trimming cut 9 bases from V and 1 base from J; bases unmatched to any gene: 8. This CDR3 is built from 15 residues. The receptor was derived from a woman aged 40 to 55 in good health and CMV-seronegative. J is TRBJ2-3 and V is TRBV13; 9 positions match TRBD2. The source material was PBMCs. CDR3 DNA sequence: TGTGCCAGTAGTATGCTAGCGGGACGCACAGATACGCAGTATTTT. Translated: CASSMLAGRTDTQYF.